This section outlines one T cell receptor (beta chain) sequence together with its context. As yet, its antigen is unknown. The V gene end was trimmed by 3 bases and the J gene end by 6 bases; junction bases not matched to a gene: 8. Germline V CDR1 and CDR2: KGHDR, SFDVKD. CDR3 length: 16 amino acids. Staff drew approximately 9.7 milliliters of peripheral blood from each donor. Primed by a sample-barcoded 5' primer and a J-beta primer mix, a second PCR proceeded for roughly 6 to 12 cycles. One entry per CDR3 protein results from TCRdb running MiXCR on the 5' RACE reads. The sample shows 700,000 to 800,000 distinct CDR3 sequences, 40% to 45% of them seen only once. This entry comes from a study of blood T cells in healthy people across ages. Study results and caveats: Unsorted PBMCs prevented conclusive naive versus antigen-experienced comparison. Donors of long life had a larger count of naive CD4+ cells and greater diversity than aged donors. The recorded TCR beta diversity per million T cells decreased in a roughly linear manner with age.

Sequencing was performed on blood. This TCR derives from a woman aged 60 to 75 in good health. The chain has TRBV24-1 and TRBJ2-3, with 10 nucleotides matching TRBD2. CDR3 residues: CATSDSLAGDGDTQYF. In nucleotides, the CDR3 is TGTGCCACCAGTGATAGCCTAGCGGGGGACGGGGATACGCAGTATTTT.